This T cell receptor (beta chain) comes out of a study of cytomegalovirus exposure and HLA in healthy donors. The study, taken as a whole, reports: Later analysis indicated greater clonal expansion among HLA-associated TCR beta chains than among equally common other chains. Analysis performed later found about 17,000 TCR beta sequences associated with HLA alleles at 0.05 false discovery rate. The study dropped some indistinguishable V segments, TRBV6-2 and TRBV6-3 among them.

This CDR3 is built from 17 residues. Between the trimmed V and J ends, which lost 5 bases and 13 bases, there was a span of 27 bases. Germline CDR1 LNHDA, CDR2 SQIVND (reference sequence). Although they were nominally healthy when sampled, donors likely had unrecorded immune exposures. The PCR used 60 Vbeta and 13 Jbeta primers. The protocol was immunoSEQ multiplex PCR, while the TCRdb copy is restricted to in-frame clones and leaves out a portion. The sample has under 200,000 clones, less than 80% seen once. As for this clone: Antigen: not known.

The origin of this receptor is a man aged 35-49 years in good health and CMV-seronegative. Source material: PBMCs. The chain recombines TRBV19 with TRBJ1-6; perhaps TRBD1 as D (5 bases). The CDR3 is CASSPRTRGGGGVPLHF. The CDR3 DNA follows: TGTGCCAGTAGTCCGAGGACCCGGGGAGGAGGAGGGGTCCCCCTCCACTTT.